Listed here is a single T cell receptor (beta chain). The antigen remains undetermined. This sample is drawn from a study of CD8 T cells in ankylosing spondylitis. Study-wide results and caveats: Existing reports had already noted some motif variants in reactive arthritis synovial fluid and blood. Seven to nine highly homologous variants formed a TCR beta motif that appeared characteristic of ankylosing spondylitis blood. Disease-linked clones reportedly showed significant enrichment in matched ankylosing spondylitis synovial fluid.

MiXCR, applied by TCRdb to the 5' RACE reads, yields one record per CDR3 protein. Among fewer than 200,000 distinct CDR3 sequences listed, 18% were seen once. Germline values: CDR1 SSHAT, CDR2 FNYEAQ (reference sequence). The CDR3 has 13 amino acids. The sequence was obtained from a male donor with ankylosing spondylitis or in good health (not recorded which). The sample was blood, either unsorted or a sorted T cell fraction (not recorded which). This sequence joins TRBV7-7 and TRBJ2-5; D is uncertain. CDR3 protein: CVSSLTPQETQYF. DNA for the CDR3: TGTGTTTCGTCCCTTACTCCCCAAGAGACCCAGTACTTC.